The clone carrying this T cell receptor beta chain came up a few times. The CDR3 is 14 amino acids. Unmatched junction bases numbered 5, after V lost 4 bases and J lost 4 bases. The germline V gene has CDR1 SGHTA and CDR2 FQGTGA. By 5'RACE template switching, TCR cDNA was produced, with a universal primer site and UMIs added in the process. In TCRdb, the 5' RACE reads were re-called with MiXCR into one record per CDR3 protein. This table has a few hundred thousand distinct CDR3 sequences, 7% to 10% appearing once. These data are taken from a study of T cells after yellow fever vaccination. The sample was PBMCs, taken 35 to 50 days after the first yellow fever vaccination. The TCR sequence derives from a man between 18 and 29 years old who received the YFV17D yellow fever vaccine. The J gene is TRBJ2-3, the V gene TRBV7-3, with 7 bases aligning to TRBD1. CDR3 coding DNA: TGTGCCAGCAGCTCGGGACAGACGTCAGATACGCAGTATTTT. As protein: CASSSGQTSDTQYF.